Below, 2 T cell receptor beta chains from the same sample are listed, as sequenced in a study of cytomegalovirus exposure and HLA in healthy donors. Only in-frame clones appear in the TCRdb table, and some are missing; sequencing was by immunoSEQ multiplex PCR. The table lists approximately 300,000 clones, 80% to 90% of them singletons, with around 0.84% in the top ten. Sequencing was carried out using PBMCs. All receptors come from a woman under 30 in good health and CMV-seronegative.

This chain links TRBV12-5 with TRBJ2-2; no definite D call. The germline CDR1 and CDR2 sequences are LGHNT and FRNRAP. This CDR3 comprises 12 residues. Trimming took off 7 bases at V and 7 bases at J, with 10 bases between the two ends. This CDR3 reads CASAPLRGELFF. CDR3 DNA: TGTGCTAGTGCTCCCCTCCGCGGGGAGCTGTTTTTT.

CDR3 amino acids: CAISARQGPATADGAEQFF. CDR3 sequence (DNA): TGTGCCATCAGTGCAAGACAGGGACCGGCGACAGCCGACGGCGCTGAGCAGTTCTTC. V and J are TRBV10-3 and TRBJ2-1, with 7 bases aligning to TRBD1. The CDR3 runs 19 residues. Unmatched junction bases numbered 24, after V lost 4 bases and J lost 9 bases. Per the germline V gene, CDR1 is ENHRY and CDR2 is SYGVKD.